This record covers a single T cell receptor (beta chain). Antigen: not known. The CDR3 covers 15 residues. Germline assignment: CDR1 SGHTA and CDR2 FQGNSA. Trimming at V came to 5 bases and at J to 2 bases, leaving 7 bases not matched to a gene. Reverse transcription of 0.5 to 1 ug RNA was performed with random hexamers. It was immunoSEQ multiplex PCR that amplified TCR beta CDR3 across 54 Vbeta and 13 Jbeta. TCRdb passed the immunoSEQ multiplex PCR reads through MiXCR, listing each CDR3 protein once. The repertoire holds 150,000 to 200,000 distinct CDR3 sequences, approximately 94% seen once, with roughly 0.098% in the top ten. This record belongs to a study of CD8 T cells in Susac syndrome. Sequencing of TCR beta was carried out in blood CD8+ and CD4+ T cells. TEMRA cells were enriched by FACS, while CD8+ and CD4+ T cells were obtained through a negative isolation that was performed magnetically. Overall study findings and caveats: The CD4+ T cell repertoires, which came from Susac syndrome patients, showed no sign of clonal expansion.

The sequenced material came from CD4+ T cells from PBMCs. The chain couples TRBV7-2 to TRBJ2-3; 7 bases fit TRBD1. The source of this sequence is a human donor with Susac syndrome. Here the CDR3 reads CASSRSGGPTDTQYF. Here the CDR3 DNA reads TGTGCCAGCAGCCGATCAGGGGGACCCACAGATACGCAGTATTTT.